This is a list of T cell receptor beta chains from one sample in a study of Ad26.COV2.S vaccination and SARS-CoV-2 variants. Assay used: immunoSEQ multiplex PCR; TCRdb lists only in-frame clones, some missing. The sample includes around 380,000 clones, 75% to 90% of them seen just once. This specimen consisted of peripheral blood, obtained in a trial of Ad26.COV2.S vaccine versus placebo. The receptors shown here come from a person aged 18-60 years who received the Ad26.COV2.S COVID-19 vaccine or a placebo. The CDR3 runs from the conserved cysteine through the conserved F or W. The D gene is left open where the match is weak. Not every row has a clone size; where given, it reads once, few, many or a size class.

clone size: once; J gene: TRBJ2-1; V gene: TRBV7-6; D gene: TRBD2; CDR3 protein: CARHCGGAENEQFF; CDR3 DNA: TGTGCCCGGCACTGCGGGGGGGCCGAAAATGAGCAGTTCTTC
clone size: NA; J gene: TRBJ2-1; V gene: TRBV6-1; D gene: TRBD2; CDR3 protein: CASSEGGTSEATFF; CDR3 DNA: TGTGCCAGCAGTGAAGGAGGGACTAGCGAGGCGACGTTCTTC
clone size: NA; J gene: TRBJ2-2; V gene: TRBV4-3; D gene: TRBD1; CDR3 protein: CASSQDPPTGGNTGELFF; CDR3 DNA: TGCGCCAGCAGCCAAGATCCGCCGACAGGGGGGAACACCGGGGAGCTGTTTTTT
clone size: NA; J gene: TRBJ2-5; V gene: TRBV4-1; D gene: TRBD2; CDR3 protein: CASSRLGAGGKETQYF; CDR3 DNA: TGCGCCAGCAGCCGCCTAGGAGCGGGGGGGAAAGAGACCCAGTACTTC
clone size: NA; J gene: TRBJ2-1; V gene: TRBV30; D gene: NA; CDR3 protein: CAWSRRGGSYNEQFF; CDR3 DNA: TGTGCCTGGAGTAGGAGGGGGGGCTCCTACAATGAGCAGTTCTTC
clone size: NA; J gene: TRBJ1-3; V gene: TRBV2; D gene: NA; CDR3 protein: CASSEGRVTGNTIYF; CDR3 DNA: TGTGCCAGCAGTGAGGGCAGGGTCACTGGAAACACCATATATTTT
clone size: few; J gene: TRBJ2-3; V gene: TRBV3-1/TRBV3-2; D gene: TRBD2; CDR3 protein: CASSQIPSWTSGEADTQYF; CDR3 DNA: TGTGCCAGCAGCCAGATACCCTCCTGGACTAGCGGGGAAGCAGATACGCAGTATTTT
clone size: NA; J gene: TRBJ1-5; V gene: TRBV6-1; D gene: NA; CDR3 protein: CASSETDSNQPQHF; CDR3 DNA: TGTGCCAGCAGTGAAACGGATAGCAATCAGCCCCAGCATTTT
clone size: NA; J gene: TRBJ2-2; V gene: TRBV4-2; D gene: NA; CDR3 protein: CASSPSNTGELFF; CDR3 DNA: TGTGCCAGCAGCCCATCGAACACCGGGGAGCTGTTTTTT
clone size: NA; J gene: TRBJ2-3; V gene: TRBV5-4; D gene: NA; CDR3 protein: CASSADRRASTDTQYF; CDR3 DNA: TGTGCCAGCAGCGCAGACAGGCGCGCTAGCACAGATACGCAGTATTTT
clone size: NA; J gene: TRBJ2-3; V gene: TRBV11-2; D gene: NA; CDR3 protein: CASSLGGPATDTQYF; CDR3 DNA: TGTGCCAGCAGCTTAGGGGGCCCGGCCACAGATACGCAGTATTTT
clone size: NA; J gene: TRBJ1-3; V gene: TRBV6-5; D gene: TRBD1; CDR3 protein: CASSRRGPSGNTIYF; CDR3 DNA: TGTGCCAGCAGTCGGAGGGGGCCCTCTGGAAACACCATATATTTT
clone size: NA; J gene: TRBJ2-1; V gene: TRBV3-1/TRBV3-2; D gene: TRBD2; CDR3 protein: CASSLTSGLYNEQFF; CDR3 DNA: TGTGCCAGCAGCCTGACTAGCGGCCTTTACAATGAGCAGTTCTTC
clone size: NA; J gene: TRBJ2-3; V gene: TRBV14; D gene: NA; CDR3 protein: CASSLDLSSTDTQYF; CDR3 DNA: TGTGCCAGCAGCCTGGACCTCTCGTCCACAGATACGCAGTATTTT
clone size: NA; J gene: TRBJ1-5; V gene: TRBV28; D gene: NA; CDR3 protein: CASRRENQPQHF; CDR3 DNA: TGTGCCAGCAGACGAGAAAATCAGCCCCAGCATTTT
clone size: NA; J gene: TRBJ1-1; V gene: TRBV7-2; D gene: NA; CDR3 protein: CASSLGAGGNTEAFF; CDR3 DNA: TGTGCCAGCAGCTTAGGTGCGGGGGGGAACACTGAAGCTTTCTTT
clone size: once; J gene: TRBJ2-6; V gene: TRBV5-4; D gene: NA; CDR3 protein: CASRLTGSGANVLTF; CDR3 DNA: TGTGCCAGCAGATTAACAGGGTCTGGGGCCAACGTCCTGACTTTC
clone size: NA; J gene: TRBJ1-2; V gene: TRBV6-5; D gene: NA; CDR3 protein: CASTSSTSSYGYTF; CDR3 DNA: TGTGCCAGTACCTCGTCCACAAGTTCCTATGGCTACACCTTC
clone size: few; J gene: TRBJ2-7; V gene: TRBV6-5; D gene: NA; CDR3 protein: CASTSAHEQYF; CDR3 DNA: TGTGCCAGCACCTCCGCGCACGAGCAGTACTTC
clone size: NA; J gene: TRBJ1-4; V gene: TRBV10-2; D gene: NA; CDR3 protein: CATGHATNEKLFF; CDR3 DNA: TGCGCCACAGGACACGCAACTAATGAAAAACTGTTTTTT
clone size: NA; J gene: TRBJ2-2; V gene: TRBV11-1; D gene: NA; CDR3 protein: CASSARDKNTGELFF; CDR3 DNA: TGTGCCAGCAGCGCCCGGGACAAGAACACCGGGGAGCTGTTTTTT
clone size: NA; J gene: TRBJ1-2; V gene: TRBV19; D gene: NA; CDR3 protein: CASSIPTQVYGYTF; CDR3 DNA: TGTGCCAGTAGTATACCAACCCAGGTCTATGGCTACACCTTC
clone size: NA; J gene: TRBJ2-3; V gene: TRBV5-1; D gene: TRBD1; CDR3 protein: CASSFRGRSTDTQYF; CDR3 DNA: TGCGCCAGCAGCTTCAGGGGGCGCAGCACAGATACGCAGTATTTT
clone size: NA; J gene: TRBJ2-3; V gene: TRBV11-3; D gene: TRBD2; CDR3 protein: CASSLGTSESTDTQYF; CDR3 DNA: TGTGCCAGCAGCTTAGGGACTAGCGAAAGCACAGATACGCAGTATTTT
clone size: few; J gene: TRBJ2-7; V gene: TRBV5-4; D gene: TRBD1; CDR3 protein: CASSLGGGEYHEQYF; CDR3 DNA: TGTGCCAGCAGCTTGGGAGGGGGCGAGTATCACGAGCAGTACTTC
clone size: NA; J gene: TRBJ1-2; V gene: TRBV7-9; D gene: TRBD1; CDR3 protein: CASSFSRDRGTRGYTF; CDR3 DNA: TGTGCCAGCAGCTTTTCTAGGGACAGGGGAACGAGGGGCTACACCTTC
clone size: few; J gene: TRBJ1-3; V gene: TRBV4-1; D gene: TRBD1; CDR3 protein: CASSQGRQGLRGNTIYF; CDR3 DNA: TGCGCCAGCAGCCAAGGACGACAGGGTCTAAGGGGAAACACCATATATTTT
clone size: NA; J gene: TRBJ1-2; V gene: TRBV7-9; D gene: NA; CDR3 protein: CASSSQGGYTF; CDR3 DNA: TGTGCCAGCAGCAGCCAGGGTGGCTACACCTTC
clone size: NA; J gene: TRBJ2-3; V gene: TRBV7-9; D gene: NA; CDR3 protein: CASSLRRQISTDTQYF; CDR3 DNA: TGTGCCAGCAGCTTGAGACGACAGATTAGCACAGATACGCAGTATTTT
clone size: once; J gene: TRBJ1-1; V gene: TRBV14; D gene: NA; CDR3 protein: CASSHDGAEAFF; CDR3 DNA: TGTGCCAGCAGCCACGATGGGGCTGAAGCTTTCTTT
clone size: NA; J gene: TRBJ2-5; V gene: TRBV9; D gene: TRBD2; CDR3 protein: CASSLGGSGQETQYF; CDR3 DNA: TGTGCCAGCAGCTTGGGGGGGTCCGGCCAAGAGACCCAGTACTTC
clone size: NA; J gene: TRBJ2-2; V gene: TRBV4-1; D gene: NA; CDR3 protein: CASSQARWEAVTTGELFF; CDR3 DNA: TGCGCCAGCAGCCAAGCCCGATGGGAAGCGGTAACCACCGGGGAGCTGTTTTTT
clone size: few; J gene: TRBJ1-1; V gene: TRBV6-5; D gene: NA; CDR3 protein: CASSYFPSGMNTEAFF; CDR3 DNA: TGTGCCAGCAGTTACTTCCCCTCGGGGATGAACACTGAAGCTTTCTTT
clone size: many; J gene: TRBJ2-7; V gene: TRBV4-2; D gene: TRBD2; CDR3 protein: CASSQLASGESYEQYF; CDR3 DNA: TGTGCCAGCAGCCAACTCGCTAGCGGGGAGTCCTACGAGCAGTACTTC
clone size: NA; J gene: TRBJ2-1; V gene: TRBV5-4; D gene: NA; CDR3 protein: CASSLGGGAMQQFF; CDR3 DNA: TGTGCCAGCAGCTTGGGGGGCGGGGCAATGCAGCAGTTCTTC
clone size: NA; J gene: TRBJ2-7; V gene: TRBV7-9; D gene: TRBD2; CDR3 protein: CASSPQGLAGFEQYF; CDR3 DNA: TGTGCCAGCAGCCCGCAAGGACTAGCGGGGTTCGAGCAGTACTTC
clone size: NA; J gene: TRBJ2-7; V gene: TRBV7-9; D gene: NA; CDR3 protein: CASSFRGDEQYF; CDR3 DNA: TGTGCCAGCAGCTTTAGGGGGGACGAGCAGTACTTC
clone size: once; J gene: TRBJ1-1; V gene: TRBV12-3/TRBV12-4; D gene: NA; CDR3 protein: CASSLGGGRAFF; CDR3 DNA: TGTGCCAGCAGTTTAGGCGGAGGACGAGCTTTCTTT
clone size: NA; J gene: TRBJ1-5; V gene: TRBV11-2; D gene: NA; CDR3 protein: CASSLGWEQPQHF; CDR3 DNA: TGTGCCAGCAGCTTAGGTTGGGAACAACCCCAGCATTTT
clone size: NA; J gene: TRBJ2-1; V gene: TRBV6-2/TRBV6-3; D gene: TRBD2; CDR3 protein: CASSQNSGGPTTQFF; CDR3 DNA: TGTGCCAGCAGTCAGAATAGCGGGGGCCCGACAACGCAGTTCTTC
clone size: NA; J gene: TRBJ1-1; V gene: TRBV5-4; D gene: TRBD1; CDR3 protein: CASSLGQGATGTEAFF; CDR3 DNA: TGTGCCAGCAGCTTGGGACAGGGGGCGACGGGCACTGAAGCTTTCTTT
clone size: few; J gene: TRBJ1-2; V gene: TRBV7-8; D gene: NA; CDR3 protein: CASSLVEGFEAGGYTF; CDR3 DNA: TGTGCCAGCAGCTTAGTAGAGGGTTTTGAAGCGGGTGGCTACACCTTC
clone size: NA; J gene: TRBJ1-6; V gene: TRBV13; D gene: NA; CDR3 protein: CASSYSRGSPLHF; CDR3 DNA: TGTGCCAGCAGCTATTCGCGGGGTTCACCCCTCCACTTT
clone size: once; J gene: TRBJ1-5; V gene: TRBV12-3/TRBV12-4; D gene: NA; CDR3 protein: CASSRGGNQPQHF; CDR3 DNA: TGTGCCAGCAGCCGGGGGGGCAATCAGCCCCAGCATTTT
clone size: NA; J gene: TRBJ1-5; V gene: TRBV5-4; D gene: TRBD1; CDR3 protein: CASSSKGRGTGGMGNQPQHF; CDR3 DNA: TGTGCCAGCAGCTCGAAAGGGAGGGGGACAGGGGGCATGGGCAATCAGCCCCAGCATTTT
clone size: NA; J gene: TRBJ2-2; V gene: TRBV2; D gene: TRBD2; CDR3 protein: CASSWTSGGTGELFF; CDR3 DNA: TGTGCCAGCAGCTGGACTAGCGGGGGGACCGGGGAGCTGTTTTTT